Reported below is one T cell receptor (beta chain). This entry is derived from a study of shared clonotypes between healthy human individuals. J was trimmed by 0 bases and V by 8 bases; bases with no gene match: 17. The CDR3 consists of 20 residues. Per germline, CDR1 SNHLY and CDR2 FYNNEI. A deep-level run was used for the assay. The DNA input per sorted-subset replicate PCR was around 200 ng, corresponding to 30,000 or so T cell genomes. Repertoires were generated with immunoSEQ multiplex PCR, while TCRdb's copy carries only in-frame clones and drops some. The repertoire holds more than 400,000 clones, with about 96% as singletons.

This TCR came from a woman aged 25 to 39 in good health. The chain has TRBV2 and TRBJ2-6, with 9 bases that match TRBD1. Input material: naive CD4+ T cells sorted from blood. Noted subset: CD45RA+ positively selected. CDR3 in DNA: TGTGCCAGCGGGAAGGACAGGGGTTTTATGGTACACTCTGGGGCCAACGTCCTGACTTTC. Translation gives CASGKDRGFMVHSGANVLTF.